These 19 T cell receptor beta chains originate from one sample sequenced in a study of neurological immune-mediated disorders. TCRdb processed the 5' RACE reads anew with MiXCR; each CDR3 protein has one entry. This table holds approximately 74,000 distinct CDR3 sequences, 9.4% found once. The sequencing sample was made of PBMCs. These TCRs come from a man aged 45-65 years in good health.

This clonotype was recorded at least ten times. The V gene is TRBV28, the J gene TRBJ1-5; D is unclear. There are 12 residues in the CDR3. Deletions cut 3 bases from V and 4 bases from J, with 4 bases between. Germline lookup yields CDR1 MDHEN and CDR2 SYDVKM. CDR3 protein: CASSFRNQPQHF. The CDR3 DNA is TGTGCCAGCAGTTTTAGAAATCAGCCCCAGCATTTT.

The rearrangement links TRBV5-1 to TRBJ1-1; D possibly corresponds to TRBD1 (6 bases). There are 15 residues in the CDR3. Trimming pared 3 bases from V and 4 bases from J, leaving 16 bases between. Germline CDR1 SGHRS, CDR2 YFSETQ. CDR3 protein: CASSYNGGESTEAFF. DNA of the CDR3: TGCGCCAGCAGCTATAACGGGGGCGAGAGCACTGAAGCTTTCTTT.

This clonotype was picked up many times. The chain employs TRBV4-1 and TRBJ1-5; no definite D call. The length of the CDR3 is 16 residues. From germline, CDR1 is MGHRA and CDR2 YSYEKL. V lost 0 bases and J lost 2, with 11 bases in between. The CDR3 reads CASSQEQPAGNQPQHF. The CDR3 DNA follows: TGCGCCAGCAGCCAAGAGCAACCAGCGGGCAATCAGCCCCAGCATTTT.

This clonotype showed up many times. The chain employs TRBV9 and TRBJ1-4; D is perhaps TRBD1 (5 bases). V dropped 6 bases and J dropped 7 bases, with 19 bases sitting between them. Germline V gene data show CDR1 as SGDLS and CDR2 as YYNGEE. The CDR3 consists of 15 residues. CDR3 amino acids: CASNSAQGLGEKLFF. CDR3 DNA sequence: TGTGCCAGCAACTCCGCTCAGGGACTCGGTGAAAAACTGTTTTTT. Full variable domain (rest looked up from reference TRBV9 and TRBJ1-4): DSGVTQTPKHLITATGQRVTLRCSPRSGDLSVYWYQQSLDQGLQFLIQYYNGEERAKGNILERFSAQQFPDLHSELNLSSLELGDSALYFCASNSAQGLGEKLFFGSGTQLSVL.

This clonotype was seen ten or more times. The chain recombines TRBV4-2 with TRBJ2-1; D is possibly TRBD1 or TRBD2 (5 bases each). The V end was cut by 3 bases, the J end by 0 bases, with 12 bases between. Per the germline V gene, CDR1 is LGHNA and CDR2 is YNFKEQ. This CDR3 has 16 amino acids. The CDR3 sequence: CASSQSGTSSYNEQFF. The CDR3 DNA reads TGTGCCAGCAGCCAGTCCGGGACGAGCTCCTACAATGAGCAGTTCTTC.

Worth noting for this clonotype: A much larger clone lies a single base off, so this may be a read error. J is TRBJ2-1 and V is TRBV7-2; 8 nucleotides match TRBD1. The CDR3 length is 15 residues. Germline CDR1 and CDR2: SGHTA and FQGNSA. The CDR3 spells CASSIAQGAINEQFF. The DNA of the CDR3 is TGTGCCAGCAGCATAGCTCAGGGGGCTATCAATGAGCAGTTCTTC.

The sample holds many counts of this clonotype. The chain combines TRBV7-9 with TRBJ2-3, with no clear D. The CDR3 length is 15 residues. The germline V gene encodes CDR1 SEHNR and CDR2 FQNEAQ (reference sequence). Trimming cost V 5 bases and J 0 bases, with 12 bases left between them. The CDR3 nucleotides are TGTGCCAGCAGCCCCTGGGTGGACAGCACAGATACGCAGTATTTT. The encoded protein is CASSPWVDSTDTQYF. The variable domain in full, completed from reference TRBV7-9 and TRBJ2-3, reads DTGVSQNPRHKITKRGQNVTFRCDPISEHNRLYWYRQTLGQGPEFLTYFQNEAQLEKSRLLSDRFSAERPKGSFSTLEIQRTEQGDSAMYLCASSPWVDSTDTQYFGPGTRLTVL.

This clonotype was observed at least ten times. This rearrangement joins TRBV12-3 or TRBV12-4 to TRBJ1-5, with TRBD1 as a possible D gene (5 bases). This CDR3 has 15 amino acids. Deletions cut 3 bases from V and 0 bases from J, with 9 bases between. The CDR3 here is CASSLRTNSNQPQHF. The CDR3 nucleotides are TGTGCCAGCAGTTTGCGGACAAATAGCAATCAGCCCCAGCATTTT.

The rearrangement uses TRBV18 and TRBJ2-7; TRBD1 matches 10 bases. The J segment lost 3 bases and the V segment lost 6 bases, leaving 8 bases of the junction unmatched. Per germline, CDR1 KGHSH and CDR2 LQKENI. CDR3 length: 15 residues. The CDR3 bases are TGTGCCAGCTCGCCGGGACAGGGGCTTTACTACGAGCAGTACTTC. It codes for CASSPGQGLYYEQYF.

The CDR3 sequence: CASSFSDRDEQYF. The CDR3 nucleotides are TGTGCCAGCAGCTTCTCCGACAGGGACGAGCAGTACTTC. V is TRBV7-9 and J is TRBJ2-7; TRBD1 matches 7 bases. The CDR3 runs to 13 residues. Unmatched junction bases numbered 4, after V lost 3 bases and J lost 5 bases. Germline V gene data show CDR1 as SEHNR and CDR2 as FQNEAQ (reference sequence). Together with reference TRBV7-9 and TRBJ2-7, the CDR3 gives the full variable domain: DTGVSQNPRHKITKRGQNVTFRCDPISEHNRLYWYRQTLGQGPEFLTYFQNEAQLEKSRLLSDRFSAERPKGSFSTLEIQRTEQGDSAMYLCASSFSDRDEQYFGPGTRLTVT.

This chain uses TRBV7-2 with TRBJ1-2; D unresolved. CDR3 length: 14 residues. V was pared by 1 base and J by 4 bases, with 10 bases between. CDR1 is SGHTA and CDR2 is FQGNSA in the germline V gene. DNA for the CDR3: TGTGCCAGCAGCTTAGACTCAAGACCCTATGGCTACACCTTC. This translates into CASSLDSRPYGYTF.

This clonotype was seen ten or more times. This chain joins TRBV6-2 or TRBV6-3 and TRBJ1-2; D not certain. The CDR3 covers 12 residues. Germline CDR1 and CDR2: MNHEY and SVGEGT. Trimming took off 4 bases at V and 4 bases at J, with 7 bases between the two ends. CDR3 region: CASSSTIYGYTF. In nucleotides, the CDR3 is TGTGCCAGCAGTTCTACCATCTATGGCTACACCTTC.

This clonotype has a count of ten or more. V usage is TRBV5-1 and J usage is TRBJ2-5, with TRBD2 matching over 11 bases. CDR3 length equals 16 residues. With V trimmed by 4 bases and J by 2 bases, 7 bases remained unmatched. CDR1 is SGHRS and CDR2 is YFSETQ in the germline V gene. The CDR3 is CASSPSSGGNQETQYF. The CDR3 DNA reads as TGCGCCAGCAGCCCGTCTAGCGGGGGGAATCAAGAGACCCAGTACTTC. The full variable domain, its missing parts supplied by reference TRBV5-1 and TRBJ2-5, is KAGVTQTPRYLIKTRGQQVTLSCSPISGHRSVSWYQQTPGQGLQFLFEYFSETQRNKGNFPGRFSGRQFSNSRSEMNVSTLELGDSALYLCASSPSSGGNQETQYFGPGTRLLVL.

This clonotype was counted ten times or more. The chain links TRBV5-1 to TRBJ2-3; D remains unclear. V was trimmed by 3 bases and J by 4 bases, leaving 9 bases between them. This CDR3 has 13 residues. Looked up from germline, CDR1 is SGHRS and CDR2 is YFSETQ. The CDR3 here is CASSSLTADTQYF. DNA for the CDR3: TGCGCCAGCAGCTCCCTTACAGCAGATACGCAGTATTTT.

This clonotype occurred many times. The chain employs TRBV12-3 or TRBV12-4 and TRBJ2-1; 9 bases map to TRBD1. V gave up 3 bases and J gave up 7 bases; unmatched junction bases: 4. The CDR3 totals 14 residues. The CDR3 coding sequence is TGTGCCAGCAGTTTGACAGGGGGTAGGAATGAGCAGTTCTTC. Translation: CASSLTGGRNEQFF.

This clonotype was seen ten or more times. The gene calls are TRBV7-2 and TRBJ2-5; TRBD2 agrees at 7 bases. Trimming at V came to 10 bases and at J to 5 bases, leaving 4 bases not matched to a gene. The CDR3 has 11 amino acids. Per germline, CDR1 SGHTA and CDR2 FQGNSA. The CDR3 nucleotides are TGTGCCAACGGGGAGGGGGAGACCCAGTACTTC. Translated: CANGEGETQYF.

This clonotype has ten or more counts. The genes are TRBV6-5 and TRBJ2-4; 14 nucleotides align to TRBD2. Germline assignment: CDR1 MNHEY and CDR2 SVGAGI. V shed 6 bases, J shed 7 bases, and the junction held 8 bases outside the gene matches. This CDR3 has 16 residues. This CDR3 reads CASSSGTSGRGNIQYF. The CDR3 DNA is TGTGCCAGCAGCTCCGGGACTAGCGGGAGAGGGAACATTCAGTACTTC.

This clonotype was seen many times. The CDR3 region is CSARDQDRGWHEQFF. As DNA, the CDR3 is TGCAGTGCTAGAGATCAGGATAGGGGTTGGCATGAGCAGTTCTTC. The J gene is TRBJ2-1, the V gene TRBV20-1; possibly TRBD1 for D (5 bases). Germline V gene data show CDR1 as DFQATT and CDR2 as SNEGSKA (reference sequence). Trimming shortened V by 0 bases and J by 8 bases, and 17 bases separated the two germline ends. This CDR3 spans 15 amino acids.

This clonotype was found many times. The rearrangement joins TRBV12-3 or TRBV12-4 to TRBJ2-2; 12 nucleotides line up with TRBD2. The CDR3 is made up of 18 amino acids. Unmatched junction bases numbered 10, after V lost 3 bases and J lost 5 bases. The CDR3 is CASSFTLLAGGRTGELFF. The DNA for the CDR3 is TGTGCCAGCAGTTTCACCCTTCTAGCGGGGGGGAGGACCGGGGAGCTGTTTTTT.